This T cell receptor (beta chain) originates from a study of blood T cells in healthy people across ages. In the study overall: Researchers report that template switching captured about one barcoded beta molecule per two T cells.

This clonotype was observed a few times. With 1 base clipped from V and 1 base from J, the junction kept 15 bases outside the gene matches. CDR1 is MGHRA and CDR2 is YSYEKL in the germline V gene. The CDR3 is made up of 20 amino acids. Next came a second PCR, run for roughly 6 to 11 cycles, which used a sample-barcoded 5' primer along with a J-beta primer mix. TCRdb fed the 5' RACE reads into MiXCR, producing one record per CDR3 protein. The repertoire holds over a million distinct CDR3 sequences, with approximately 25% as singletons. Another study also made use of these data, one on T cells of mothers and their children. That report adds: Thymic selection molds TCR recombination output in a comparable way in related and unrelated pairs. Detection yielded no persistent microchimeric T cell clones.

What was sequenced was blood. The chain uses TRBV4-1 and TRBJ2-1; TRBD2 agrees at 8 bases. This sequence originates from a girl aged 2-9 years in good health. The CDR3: CASSQVLSLAGKPSYNEQFF. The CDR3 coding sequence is TGCGCCAGCAGCCAAGTCTTGAGTCTAGCGGGTAAGCCTTCCTACAATGAGCAGTTCTTC.